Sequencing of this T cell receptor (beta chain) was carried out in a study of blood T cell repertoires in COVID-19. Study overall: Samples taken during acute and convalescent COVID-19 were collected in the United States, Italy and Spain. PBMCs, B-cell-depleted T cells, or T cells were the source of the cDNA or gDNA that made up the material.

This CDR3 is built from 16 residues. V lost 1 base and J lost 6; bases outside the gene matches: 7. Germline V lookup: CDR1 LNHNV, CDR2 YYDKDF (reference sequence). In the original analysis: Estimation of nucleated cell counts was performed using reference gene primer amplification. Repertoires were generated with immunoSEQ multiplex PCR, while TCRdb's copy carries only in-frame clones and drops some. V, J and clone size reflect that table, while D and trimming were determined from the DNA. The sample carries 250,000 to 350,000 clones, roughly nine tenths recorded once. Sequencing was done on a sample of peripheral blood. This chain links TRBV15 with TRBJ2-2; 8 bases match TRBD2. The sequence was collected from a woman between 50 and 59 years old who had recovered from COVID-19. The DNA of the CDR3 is TGTGCCACCAGCAGAGCGGGAGGGCTCCCTTCCGGGGAGCTGTTTTTT. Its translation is CATSRAGGLPSGELFF.